Sequencing of this T cell receptor beta chain was carried out in a study of long-term antiretroviral therapy in people with HIV. Findings and caveats of the study: Following ART, diversity rose but still fell short of transplant donor controls. CDR3 length ranges were narrower in HIV repertoires than in controls.

Worth noting for this clone: The antigen is undetermined.

The germline V and J ends were trimmed by 2 bases and 6 bases, with 13 bases remaining between them. From germline, CDR1 is SGHTA and CDR2 FQGNSA. This CDR3 spans 14 amino acids. They ran version v3.0 of the immunoSEQ assay at survey level. Sequencing aimed at about 35,000-55,000 T-cell genomes per sample. Sequenced by immunoSEQ multiplex PCR; TCRdb stores in-frame clones only, minus some. This sample carries around 26,000 clones, approximately 93% of them seen once, and the ten largest clones take 9.2%. Among participants with HIV, every one received treatment in the United States. The sequence was collected from a woman aged 40 to 49 with HIV. The specimen was unsorted PBMCs, collected 7.6 years after starting antiretroviral therapy. The gene calls are TRBV7-2 and TRBJ1-2; a possible D gene is TRBD1 (6 bases). In nucleotides, the CDR3 is TGTGCCAGCAGCTTACAAGGGGGGAGGAATGGCTACACCTTC. This translates into CASSLQGGRNGYTF. The whole variable domain, filled in from reference TRBV7-2 and TRBJ1-2, reads GAGVSQSPSNKVTEKGKDVELRCDPISGHTALYWYRQSLGQGLEFLIYFQGNSAPDKSGLPSDRFSAERTGGSVSTLTIQRTQQEDSAVYLCASSLQGGRNGYTFGSGTRLTVV.